The table lists the clone carrying this T cell receptor (beta chain) with a count of one. Its antigen remains unidentified. V was clipped by 3 bases and J by 0 bases, with 8 bases between them. There are 14 residues in the CDR3. The data were taken from a study of OX40 agonist ivuxolimab in advanced cancers. Study details: Three patients, one with hepatocellular carcinoma and two with cutaneous melanoma, responded partially. Study-wide findings and caveats: Expanded clones were, on average, more numerous among CD8+ T cells than CD4+. Which antigen the expanded peripheral T cells recognized is unknown.

Autoimmune disease history or systemic immunosuppression excluded patients. The method was immunoSEQ multiplex PCR; TCRdb's version includes in-frame clones alone and lacks a portion of them. The sample lists 15,000 or so clones, over 60% occurring once. This specimen was CD4+ or CD8+ T cells sorted from blood, taken in a trial of the OX40 agonist ivuxolimab. The TCR comes from an adult with an advanced solid tumor such as melanoma, head and neck, liver or kidney cancer. J is TRBJ2-5 and V is TRBV23-1; possibly TRBD2 for D (6 bases). TRBV23-1 falls under the ORF class, with uncertain function. CDR3 protein: CASSQPGDQETQYF. CDR3 in DNA: TGCGCCAGCAGTCAGCCGGGGGACCAAGAGACCCAGTACTTC.